This T cell receptor beta chain is from a study of monozygotic twins with cystic fibrosis. This CDR3 comprises 13 residues. V was cut by 3 bases and J by 2 bases, with 7 bases left in between. CDR1 is KGHSH, CDR2 LQKENI, per germline. TCRdb's copy holds only in-frame clones and misses some; the assay was immunoSEQ multiplex PCR. This table holds around 10,000 clones, just over 99% found once. The TCR comes from a young man with cystic fibrosis. Sample: blood. The chain recombines TRBV18 with TRBJ1-1, with D hard to call. The CDR3 here is CASSPTGNTEAFF. CDR3 nucleotides: TGTGCCAGCTCACCGACGGGTAACACTGAAGCTTTCTTT.